This T cell receptor beta chain was captured in a study of CD8 T cells in ankylosing spondylitis. Study outcomes and limitations: A subset of motif variants has previously been described in the synovial fluid and blood of reactive arthritis. Disease-linked clones proved CD8+ and comparatively uncommon in peripheral blood. Disease-linked clones were reportedly significantly enriched in matched ankylosing spondylitis synovial fluid.

Each TCR beta library was made by quantitative 5'-RACE that incorporated molecular barcodes. One entry per CDR3 protein, called by TCRdb with MiXCR from the 5' RACE reads. The sample yields a few hundred thousand distinct CDR3 sequences, approximately 12% seen once. Trimming took 3 bases from V and 0 from J, leaving 8 bases between them. Germline V gives CDR1 SGHRS, CDR2 YFSETQ. The CDR3 sequence is 14 residues long. This clonotype occurred many times. Its antigen is currently unknown. Sample: blood, either unsorted or a sorted T cell fraction (not recorded which). The chain recombines TRBV5-1 with TRBJ2-3; tentative D call: TRBD2 (6 bases). This clonotype originated in a male donor with ankylosing spondylitis or in good health (not recorded which). CDR3: CASSWGDSTDTQYF. CDR3 sequence (DNA): TGCGCCAGCAGCTGGGGGGACAGCACAGATACGCAGTATTTT.